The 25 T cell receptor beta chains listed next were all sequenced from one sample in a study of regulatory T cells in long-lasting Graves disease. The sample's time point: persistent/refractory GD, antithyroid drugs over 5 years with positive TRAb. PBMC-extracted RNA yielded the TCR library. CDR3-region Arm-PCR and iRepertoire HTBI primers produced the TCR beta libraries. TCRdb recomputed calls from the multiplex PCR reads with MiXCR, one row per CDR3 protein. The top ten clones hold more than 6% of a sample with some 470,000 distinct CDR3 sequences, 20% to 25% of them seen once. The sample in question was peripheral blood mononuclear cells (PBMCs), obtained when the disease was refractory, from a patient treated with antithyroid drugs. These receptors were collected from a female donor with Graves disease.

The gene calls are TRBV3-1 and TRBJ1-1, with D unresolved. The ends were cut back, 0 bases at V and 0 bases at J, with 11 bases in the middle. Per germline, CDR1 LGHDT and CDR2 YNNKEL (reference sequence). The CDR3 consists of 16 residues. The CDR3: CASSQDGPMMNTEAFF. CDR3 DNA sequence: TGTGCCAGCAGCCAAGATGGTCCGATGATGAACACTGAAGCTTTCTTT.

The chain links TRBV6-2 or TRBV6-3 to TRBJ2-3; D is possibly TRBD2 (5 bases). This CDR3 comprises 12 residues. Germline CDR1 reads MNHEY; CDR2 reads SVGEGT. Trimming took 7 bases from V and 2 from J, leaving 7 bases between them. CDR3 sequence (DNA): TGTGCCAGCACCGGGGACACAGATACGCAGTATTTT. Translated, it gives CASTGDTDTQYF.

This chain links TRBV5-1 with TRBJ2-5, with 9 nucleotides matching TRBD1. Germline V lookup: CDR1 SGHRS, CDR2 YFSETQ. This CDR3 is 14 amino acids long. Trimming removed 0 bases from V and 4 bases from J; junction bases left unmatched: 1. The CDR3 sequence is CASSLGTGVETQYF. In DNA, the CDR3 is TGCGCCAGCAGCTTGGGGACAGGGGTAGAGACCCAGTACTTC.

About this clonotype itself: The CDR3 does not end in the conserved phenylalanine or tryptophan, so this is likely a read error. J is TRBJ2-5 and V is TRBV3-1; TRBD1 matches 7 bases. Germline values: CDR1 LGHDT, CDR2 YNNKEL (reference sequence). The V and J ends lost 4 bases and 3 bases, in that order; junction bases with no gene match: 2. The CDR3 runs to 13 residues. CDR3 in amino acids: CASSRGTEETQYL. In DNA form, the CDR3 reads TGTGCCAGCAGCCGAGGGACAGAAGAGACCCAGTACCTC.

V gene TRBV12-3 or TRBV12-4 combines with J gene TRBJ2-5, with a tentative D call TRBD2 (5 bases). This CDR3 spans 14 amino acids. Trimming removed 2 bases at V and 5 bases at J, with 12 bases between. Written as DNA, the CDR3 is TGTGCCAGCAGTTTAAAGGACTTTGGGGAGACCCAGTACTTC. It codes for CASSLKDFGETQYF.

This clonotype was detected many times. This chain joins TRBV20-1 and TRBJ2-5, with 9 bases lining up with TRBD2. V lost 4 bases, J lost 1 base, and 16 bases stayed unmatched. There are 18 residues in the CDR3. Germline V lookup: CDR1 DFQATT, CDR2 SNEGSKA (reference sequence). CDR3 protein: CSATTLVAGALTQETQYF. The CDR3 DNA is TGCAGTGCTACCACTCTAGTAGCGGGAGCTCTCACCCAAGAGACCCAGTACTTC.

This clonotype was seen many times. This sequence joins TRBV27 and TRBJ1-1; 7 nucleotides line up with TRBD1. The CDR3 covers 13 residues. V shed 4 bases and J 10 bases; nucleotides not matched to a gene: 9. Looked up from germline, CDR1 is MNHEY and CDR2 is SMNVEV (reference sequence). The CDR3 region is CASSSREGAGAFF. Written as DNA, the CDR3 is TGTGCCAGCAGTTCTCGAGAGGGGGCGGGAGCTTTCTTT.

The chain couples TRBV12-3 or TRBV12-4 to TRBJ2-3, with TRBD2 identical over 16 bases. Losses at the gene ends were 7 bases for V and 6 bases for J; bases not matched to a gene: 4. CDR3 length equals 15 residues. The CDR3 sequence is CASTPGLAGGDTQYF. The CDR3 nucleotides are TGTGCCAGCACCCCGGGACTAGCGGGAGGGGATACGCAGTATTTT.

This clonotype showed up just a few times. CDR3 sequence (DNA): TGTGCCAGCAGTTTCAGTACAGGCGCAACCTACGAGCAGTACTTC. It yields the protein CASSFSTGATYEQYF. This chain links TRBV27 with TRBJ2-7; D perhaps matches TRBD1 (5 bases). Trimming took 3 bases from V and 2 from J, leaving 14 bases between them. The CDR3 has 15 residues. From germline, CDR1 is MNHEY and CDR2 SMNVEV (reference sequence).

The CDR3 is CASSEVKGANTGELFF. DNA of the CDR3: TGTGCCAGCAGTGAAGTTAAGGGAGCGAACACCGGGGAGCTGTTTTTT. The chain combines TRBV2 with TRBJ2-2, with a weak D call TRBD2 (5 bases). The germline CDR1 and CDR2 sequences are SNHLY and FYNNEI. The CDR3 covers 16 residues. Trimming cost V 1 base and J 0 bases, with 9 bases left between them.

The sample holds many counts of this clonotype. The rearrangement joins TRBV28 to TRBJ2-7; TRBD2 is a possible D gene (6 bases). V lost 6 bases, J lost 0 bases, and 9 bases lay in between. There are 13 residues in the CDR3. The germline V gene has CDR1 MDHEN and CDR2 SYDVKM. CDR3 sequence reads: CASRPGSSYEQYF. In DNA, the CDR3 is TGTGCCAGCAGGCCCGGGAGCTCCTACGAGCAGTACTTC.

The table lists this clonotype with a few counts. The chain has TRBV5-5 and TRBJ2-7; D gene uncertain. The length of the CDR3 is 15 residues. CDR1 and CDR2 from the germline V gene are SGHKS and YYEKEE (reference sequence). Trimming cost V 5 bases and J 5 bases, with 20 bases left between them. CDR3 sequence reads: CASREETAALNEQYF. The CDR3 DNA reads TGTGCCAGCAGGGAAGAGACTGCCGCCCTTAACGAGCAGTACTTC. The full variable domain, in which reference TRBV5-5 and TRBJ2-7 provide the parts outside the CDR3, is DAGVTQSPTHLIKTRGQQVTLRCSPISGHKSVSWYQQVLGQGPQFIFQYYEKEERGRGNFPDRFSARQFPNYSSELNVNALLLGDSALYLCASREETAALNEQYFGPGTRLTVT.

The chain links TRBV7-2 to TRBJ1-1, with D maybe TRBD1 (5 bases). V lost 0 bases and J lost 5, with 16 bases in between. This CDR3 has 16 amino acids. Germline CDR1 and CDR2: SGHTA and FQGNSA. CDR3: CASSLASGNMWTEAFF. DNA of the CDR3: TGTGCCAGCAGCTTAGCGTCAGGGAATATGTGGACTGAAGCTTTCTTT.

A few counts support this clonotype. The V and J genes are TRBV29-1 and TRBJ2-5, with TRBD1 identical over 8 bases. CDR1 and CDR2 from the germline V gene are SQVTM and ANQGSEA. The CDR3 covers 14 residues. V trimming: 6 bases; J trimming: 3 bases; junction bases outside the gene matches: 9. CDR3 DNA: TGCAGCGTCGCCCCTATGACAGGGGAAGAGACCCAGTACTTC. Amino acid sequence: CSVAPMTGEETQYF.

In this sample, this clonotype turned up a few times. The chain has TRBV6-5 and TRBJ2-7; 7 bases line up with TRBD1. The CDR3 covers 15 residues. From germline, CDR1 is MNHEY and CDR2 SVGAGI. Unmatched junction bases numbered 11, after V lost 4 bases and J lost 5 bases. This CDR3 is CASSFLLGQVDEQYF. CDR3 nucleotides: TGTGCCAGCAGTTTCCTCCTTGGACAGGTGGACGAGCAGTACTTC.

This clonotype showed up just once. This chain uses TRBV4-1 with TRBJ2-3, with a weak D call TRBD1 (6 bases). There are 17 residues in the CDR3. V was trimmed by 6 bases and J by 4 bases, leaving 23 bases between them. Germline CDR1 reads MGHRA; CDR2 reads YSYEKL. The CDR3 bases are TGCGCCAGCAGTCTCACGGATACAGGGATTGTAGCAGATACGCAGTATTTT. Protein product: CASSLTDTGIVADTQYF.

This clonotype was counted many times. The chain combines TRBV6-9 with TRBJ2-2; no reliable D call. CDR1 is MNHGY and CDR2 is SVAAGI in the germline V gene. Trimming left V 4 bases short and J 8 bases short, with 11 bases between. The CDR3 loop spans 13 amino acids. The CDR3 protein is CASSSLTLGELFF. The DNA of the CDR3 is TGTGCCAGCAGTTCCCTGACTTTAGGGGAGCTGTTTTTT.

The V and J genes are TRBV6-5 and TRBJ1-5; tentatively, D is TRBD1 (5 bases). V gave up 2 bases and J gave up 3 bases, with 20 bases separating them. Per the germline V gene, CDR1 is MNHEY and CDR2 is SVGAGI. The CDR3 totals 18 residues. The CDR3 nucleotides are TGTGCCAGCAGTTACGCACCCGGGACGGCTTTTATCAATCAGCCCCAGCATTTT. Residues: CASSYAPGTAFINQPQHF.

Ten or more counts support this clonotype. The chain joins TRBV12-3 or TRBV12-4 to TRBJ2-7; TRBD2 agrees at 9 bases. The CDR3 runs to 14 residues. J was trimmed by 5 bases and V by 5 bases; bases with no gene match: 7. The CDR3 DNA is TGTGCCAGCAGTCTTAGCGGGAGAATCCACGAGCAGTACTTC. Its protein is CASSLSGRIHEQYF.

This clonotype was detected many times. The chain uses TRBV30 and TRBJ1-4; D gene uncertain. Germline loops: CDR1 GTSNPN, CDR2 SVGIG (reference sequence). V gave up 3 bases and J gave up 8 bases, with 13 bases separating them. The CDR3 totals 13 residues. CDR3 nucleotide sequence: TGTGCCTGGAGGCCCGCCATGAGGGAAAAACTGTTTTTT. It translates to CAWRPAMREKLFF.

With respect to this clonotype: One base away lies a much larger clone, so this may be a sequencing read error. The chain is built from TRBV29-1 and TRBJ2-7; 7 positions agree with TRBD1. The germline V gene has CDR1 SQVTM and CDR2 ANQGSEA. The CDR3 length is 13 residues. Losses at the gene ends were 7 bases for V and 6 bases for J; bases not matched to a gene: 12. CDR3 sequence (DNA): TGCAGCGCTGAGGGGACAGTGGGGAGCGAGCAGTACTTC. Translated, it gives CSAEGTVGSEQYF.

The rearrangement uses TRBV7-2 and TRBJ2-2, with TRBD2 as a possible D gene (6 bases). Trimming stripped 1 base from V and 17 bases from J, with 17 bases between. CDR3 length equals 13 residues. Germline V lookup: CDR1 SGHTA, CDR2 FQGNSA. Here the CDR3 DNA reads TGTGCCAGCAGCTTAGATGCTAGGGACTCCTTCTTTTTT. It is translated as CASSLDARDSFFF.

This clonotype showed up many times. CDR3 loop: CSGGQGYEQYF. DNA of the CDR3: TGCAGCGGAGGGCAGGGCTACGAGCAGTACTTC. The rearrangement joins TRBV29-1 to TRBJ2-7, with D possibly called TRBD1 or TRBD2 (5 bases each). V gave up 7 bases and J gave up 3 bases, with 10 bases separating them. This CDR3 contains 11 residues. The germline gives CDR1 SQVTM, CDR2 ANQGSEA.

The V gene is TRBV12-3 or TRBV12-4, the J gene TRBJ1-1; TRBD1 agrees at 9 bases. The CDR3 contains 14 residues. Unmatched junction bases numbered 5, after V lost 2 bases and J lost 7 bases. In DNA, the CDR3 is TGTGCCAGCAGTTTAACAGGGGGCTCGGTTGAAGCTTTCTTT. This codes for CASSLTGGSVEAFF.

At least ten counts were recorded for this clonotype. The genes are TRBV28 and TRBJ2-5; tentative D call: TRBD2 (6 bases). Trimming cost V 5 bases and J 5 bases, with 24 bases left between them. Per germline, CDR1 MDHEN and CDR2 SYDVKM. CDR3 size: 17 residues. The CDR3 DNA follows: TGTGCCAGCAGTGGGTTCGATTGGGACTCGAGACTGGAGACCCAGTACTTC. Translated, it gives CASSGFDWDSRLETQYF.